The 24 T cell receptor beta chains listed next were all sequenced from one sample in a study of control samples from healthy donors and cancer patients. Here immunoSEQ multiplex PCR was the method, and the copy in TCRdb shows in-frame clones only, minus some. The sample includes some 110,000 clones, 75% to 90% seen only once; the top ten take about 1%. The sequenced sample consisted of PBMCs. The receptor source for this set is a woman aged 45-65 years with colorectal cancer.

The rearrangement joins TRBV2 to TRBJ2-4, with D possibly being TRBD1 (6 bases). The CDR3 is made up of 15 amino acids. V lost 5 bases and J 3 bases, leaving 14 bases between the germline ends. Germline CDR1 reads SNHLY; CDR2 reads FYNNEI. The CDR3 DNA follows: TGTGCCAGCAGTATGCCGGGACACCTCAAAAACATTCAGTACTTC. Translating gives CASSMPGHLKNIQYF.

The V and J genes are TRBV3-1 (or the pseudogene TRBV3-2) and TRBJ1-3; D gene uncertain. The CDR3 totals 15 residues. CDR1 is LGHDT, CDR2 YNNKEL, per germline (reference sequence). Trimming shortened V by 0 bases and J by 0 bases, and 6 bases separated the two germline ends. CDR3 loop: CASSQDTLSGNTIYF. Written as DNA, the CDR3 is TGTGCCAGCAGCCAAGATACCCTCTCTGGAAACACCATATATTTT.

This sequence joins TRBV18 and TRBJ2-7; D is unclear. V was pared by 3 bases and J by 7 bases, with 13 bases between. This CDR3 spans 13 amino acids. Germline V lookup: CDR1 KGHSH, CDR2 LQKENI. The CDR3 protein is CASSPPTLREQYF. The CDR3 bases are TGTGCCAGCTCACCGCCGACCCTTCGAGAGCAGTACTTC.

The CDR3 here is CASSQDQGAGYGYTF. The DNA for the CDR3 is TGTGCCAGCAGCCAAGATCAAGGGGCGGGCTATGGCTACACCTTC. The chain is built from TRBV3-1 (or the pseudogene TRBV3-2) and TRBJ1-2; D might be TRBD1 (5 bases). Germline V gene data show CDR1 as LGHDT and CDR2 as YNNKEL (reference sequence). V lost 0 bases, J lost 4 bases, and 12 bases lay in between. The CDR3 covers 15 residues.

V usage is TRBV29-1 and J usage is TRBJ1-2, with D maybe TRBD1 (5 bases). The germline V and J ends were trimmed by 7 bases and 4 bases, with 10 bases remaining between them. This CDR3 is built from 11 residues. Germline values: CDR1 SQVTM, CDR2 ANQGSEA. The CDR3 DNA follows: TGCAGCGCCGAGGGGAGCTATGGCTACACCTTC. Its protein is CSAEGSYGYTF.

The V and J genes are TRBV2 and TRBJ1-1; D is uncertain. V was pared by 3 bases and J by 0 bases, with 11 bases between. The germline CDR1 and CDR2 sequences are SNHLY and FYNNEI. This CDR3 is 15 amino acids long. CDR3 amino acids: CASSETSRMNTEAFF. CDR3 DNA: TGTGCCAGCAGTGAGACTTCCAGGATGAACACTGAAGCTTTCTTT.

This clone is a singleton in its sample. V gene TRBV5-1 combines with J gene TRBJ2-7, with D possibly TRBD1 on 5 matching bases. This CDR3 spans 14 amino acids. V gave up 0 bases and J gave up 0 bases, with 7 bases separating them. Germline V gene lookup returns CDR1 SGHRS and CDR2 YFSETQ. The CDR3 protein is CASSLGDSSYEQYF. The CDR3 DNA is TGCGCCAGCAGCTTGGGTGACAGCTCCTACGAGCAGTACTTC.

The gene calls are TRBV7-2 and TRBJ1-4, with D possibly matching TRBD1 (6 bases). The CDR3 extends over 15 amino acids. V shed 6 bases and J shed 8 bases, with 19 bases lying between them. In germline, CDR1 is SGHTA, CDR2 FQGNSA. The CDR3 region is CASRSQGGSREKLFF. The CDR3 DNA reads as TGTGCCAGCAGATCACAAGGGGGAAGTAGGGAAAAACTGTTTTTT. Full variable domain (outside the CDR3, taken from reference TRBV7-2 and TRBJ1-4): GAGVSQSPSNKVTEKGKDVELRCDPISGHTALYWYRQSLGQGLEFLIYFQGNSAPDKSGLPSDRFSAERTGGSVSTLTIQRTQQEDSAVYLCASRSQGGSREKLFFGSGTQLSVL.

The chain couples TRBV30 to TRBJ2-6; D gene unclear. CDR3 length: 13 amino acids. V lost 0 bases and J 3 bases, leaving 3 bases between the germline ends. Germline V gives CDR1 GTSNPN, CDR2 SVGIG (reference sequence). In DNA, the CDR3 is TGTGCCTGGAGTGTCGGTGGGGCCAACGTCCTGACTTTC. Translated, it gives CAWSVGGANVLTF.

The chain recombines TRBV5-1 with TRBJ2-2; the D is unclear. Trimming took 1 base from V and 6 from J, leaving 10 bases between them. Looked up from germline, CDR1 is SGHRS and CDR2 is YFSETQ. The CDR3 extends over 14 amino acids. CDR3 protein: CASSLFGNPGELFF. The CDR3 DNA follows: TGCGCCAGCAGCTTGTTTGGAAACCCCGGGGAGCTGTTTTTT.

The rearrangement links TRBV6-5 to TRBJ1-1, with D possibly being TRBD1 (6 bases). The CDR3 covers 15 residues. Germline values: CDR1 MNHEY, CDR2 SVGAGI. Trimming pared 3 bases from V and 6 bases from J, leaving 17 bases between. The CDR3 DNA is TGTGCCAGCAGTTATCGGGCAGGGGCGCTTTCTGAAGCTTTCTTT. Encoded protein: CASSYRAGALSEAFF.

This chain joins TRBV10-1 and TRBJ2-7; D may be TRBD2 (7 bases). CDR1 and CDR2 from the germline V gene are WNHNN and SYGVQD (reference sequence). The CDR3 has 13 amino acids. Trimming shortened V by 5 bases and J by 5 bases, and 13 bases separated the two germline ends. The CDR3 protein is CASSPSGGHEQYF. The CDR3 DNA reads as TGCGCCAGCAGTCCTTCGGGGGGCCACGAGCAGTACTTC.

This chain uses TRBV5-1 with TRBJ2-4; possibly TRBD2 for D (6 bases). V lost 0 bases to trimming and J lost 7 bases, with 14 bases between them. There are 15 residues in the CDR3. CDR1 is SGHRS, CDR2 YFSETQ, per germline. CDR3 bases: TGCGCCAGCAGCTTGGGCGGGACGGAGCCCAACATTCAGTACTTC. Its protein product is CASSLGGTEPNIQYF.

The chain couples TRBV30 to TRBJ1-5; possibly TRBD1 for D (5 bases). Trimming cost V 4 bases and J 5 bases, with 12 bases left between them. This CDR3 is 13 amino acids long. Per the germline V gene, CDR1 is GTSNPN and CDR2 is SVGIG (reference sequence). CDR3 nucleotides: TGTGCCTGGAAGGTGGGAGGGGATCAGCCCCAGCATTTT. It yields the protein CAWKVGGDQPQHF.

The chain uses TRBV10-3 and TRBJ1-5; D is undetermined. The V gene's germline CDR1 is ENHRY and CDR2 SYGVKD. V dropped 2 bases and J dropped 4 bases, with 9 bases sitting between them. CDR3 length: 14 residues. As DNA, the CDR3 is TGTGCCATCAGTGAGGAACGGCCTAATCAGCCCCAGCATTTT. Protein product: CAISEERPNQPQHF.

V gene TRBV7-2 combines with J gene TRBJ2-4; D gene uncertain. V was trimmed by 2 bases and J by 1 base, leaving 3 bases between them. CDR3 length: 13 residues. Per the germline V gene, CDR1 is SGHTA and CDR2 is FQGNSA. This chain's CDR3 is CASSLPAKNIQYF. DNA of the CDR3: TGTGCCAGCAGCTTACCTGCCAAAAACATTCAGTACTTC.

This clone has more than one count but fewer than ten. CDR3 DNA: TGCGCCAGCACCCGAACGGATCTCTCCAATGATGAGCAGTTCTTC. Its translation is CASTRTDLSNDEQFF. The chain couples TRBV10-2 to TRBJ2-1; D not resolved. Germline V gene sequence: CDR1 WSHSY, CDR2 SAAADI. V gave up 7 bases and J gave up 8 bases, with 21 bases separating them. CDR3 length: 15 residues.

This clone has a single count. The V gene is TRBV7-9, the J gene TRBJ2-7, with 9 bases matching TRBD2. Trimming removed 9 bases from V and 3 bases from J; junction bases left unmatched: 6. Germline lookup yields CDR1 SEHNR and CDR2 FQNEAQ (reference sequence). The CDR3 sequence is 13 residues long. This CDR3 reads CASLTSGSYEQYF. The CDR3 coding sequence is TGTGCCAGTTTGACTAGCGGAAGCTACGAGCAGTACTTC.

The J gene is TRBJ1-4, the V gene TRBV5-1; 7 nucleotides agree with TRBD1. Germline V gene lookup returns CDR1 SGHRS and CDR2 YFSETQ. Trimming cost V 4 bases and J 0 bases; bases outside gene matches: 6. This CDR3 comprises 16 residues. CDR3 DNA sequence: TGCGCCAGCAGCCTGGGACAGATCGCAACTAATGAAAAACTGTTTTTT. Translation: CASSLGQIATNEKLFF.

V is TRBV5-1 and J is TRBJ2-3; TRBD2 aligns across 7 bases. Germline CDR1 SGHRS, CDR2 YFSETQ. Unmatched junction bases numbered 14, after V lost 5 bases and J lost 2 bases. The CDR3 loop spans 17 amino acids. This CDR3 is CASRHGPLAGDTDTQYF. Here the CDR3 DNA reads TGCGCCAGCAGACACGGCCCTCTCGCGGGGGACACAGATACGCAGTATTTT.

The chain uses TRBV3-1 (or the pseudogene TRBV3-2) and TRBJ1-4, with D possibly TRBD1 on 6 matching bases. Trimming removed 6 bases from V and 8 bases from J, with 19 bases in between. The CDR3 spans 15 residues. CDR1 LGHDT and CDR2 YNNKEL come from the germline V gene (reference sequence). CDR3 sequence: CASSKTRGEWEKLFF. The CDR3 DNA reads TGTGCCAGCAGTAAAACTAGGGGGGAGTGGGAAAAACTGTTTTTT.

This clone was recorded a few times. The V call is TRBV7-8, the J call TRBJ1-2; D perhaps matches TRBD1 (5 bases). Trimming removed 2 bases from V and 3 bases from J, with 22 bases in between. Germline V gene data show CDR1 as SGHVS and CDR2 as FQNEAQ. The CDR3 runs to 18 residues. The DNA for the CDR3 is TGTGCCAGCAGCTTACGAGTAAGACCGAGGGGAGACGACTATGGCTACACCTTC. Protein product: CASSLRVRPRGDDYGYTF.

In DNA form, the CDR3 reads TGTGCCAGCAGCTGGGCGGGCCCCGGCTACGAGCAGTACTTC. It specifies CASSWAGPGYEQYF. V gene TRBV5-6 combines with J gene TRBJ2-7; a weak D match, TRBD2 (5 bases). The germline V and J ends were trimmed by 3 bases and 3 bases, with 13 bases remaining between them. CDR3 length equals 14 residues. Germline CDR1 SGHDT, CDR2 YYEEEE.

The CDR3 DNA is TGCAGCGTTGTGGGGGGCACAGATACGCAGTATTTT. It codes for CSVVGGTDTQYF. The chain employs TRBV29-1 and TRBJ2-3; D is perhaps TRBD1 or TRBD2 (5 bases each). The CDR3 covers 12 residues. Germline CDR1 is SQVTM and CDR2 is ANQGSEA. Trimming took off 4 bases at V and 1 base at J, with 6 bases between the two ends.